Listed here are 16 T cell receptor beta chains from one sample, sequenced in a study of OX40 agonist ivuxolimab in advanced cancers. Sequencing used immunoSEQ multiplex PCR; TCRdb keeps in-frame clones, though not all of them. The sample yields about 41,000 clones, 70% to 90% seen once. The material sequenced was CD4+ or CD8+ T cells sorted from blood, taken in a trial of the OX40 agonist ivuxolimab. The source is an adult with an advanced solid tumor such as melanoma, head and neck, liver or kidney cancer.

The V and J genes are TRBV11-3 and TRBJ1-6, with D perhaps matching TRBD1 (6 bases). In germline, CDR1 is SGHNT, CDR2 YENEEA. This CDR3 is built from 14 residues. The ends were cut back, 4 bases at V and 9 bases at J, with 13 bases in the middle. Here the CDR3 DNA reads TGTGCCAGCAGCTATACAGGGAGAGGTTCACCCCTCCACTTT. Amino acids: CASSYTGRGSPLHF. The full variable domain, rest sourced from reference TRBV11-3 and TRBJ1-6, is EAGVVQSPRYKIIEKKQPVAFWCNPISGHNTLYWYLQNLGQGPELLIRYENEEAVDDSQLPKDRFSAERLKGVDSTLKIQPAELGDSAVYLCASSYTGRGSPLHFGNGTRLTVT.

The genes are TRBV18 and TRBJ2-3; 9 bases map to TRBD1. The V segment lost 2 bases and the J segment 3 bases; nucleotides outside the gene matches: 6. This CDR3 has 16 residues. Germline V lookup: CDR1 KGHSH, CDR2 LQKENI. The CDR3 here is CASSPNRQGVTDTQYF. CDR3 nucleotide sequence: TGTGCCAGCTCACCAAATAGACAGGGGGTTACAGATACGCAGTATTTT.

This clone was found once. The V call is TRBV19, the J call TRBJ2-6; 9 bases match TRBD1. J lost 0 bases, V lost 6 bases, and 6 bases had no gene match. Germline values: CDR1 LNHDA, CDR2 SQIVND (reference sequence). CDR3 size: 17 residues. CDR3 protein: CASSTGQGRSGANVLTF. CDR3 sequence (DNA): TGTGCCAGTAGCACGGGACAGGGCCGCTCTGGGGCCAACGTCCTGACTTTC.

A word on this clone: This specimen includes other DNA sequences encoding the same CDR3. The chain uses TRBV7-8 and TRBJ2-1, with a weak D call TRBD1 (6 bases). The CDR3 totals 12 residues. The germline CDR1 and CDR2 sequences are SGHVS and FQNEAQ. Trimming took off 5 bases at V and 14 bases at J, with 16 bases between the two ends. In DNA, the CDR3 is TGTGCCAGCAGCCTAACAGGGTTGGGGAAGTTCTTC. Translation: CASSLTGLGKFF.

The genes are TRBV9 and TRBJ2-2, with TRBD1 identical over 7 bases. Losses at the gene ends were 2 bases for V and 5 bases for J; bases not matched to a gene: 6. CDR1 is SGDLS and CDR2 is YYNGEE in the germline V gene. CDR3 length: 15 amino acids. In nucleotides, the CDR3 is TGTGCCAGCAGCGTGACAGGGACATGGACCGGGGAGCTGTTTTTT. This encodes CASSVTGTWTGELFF.

In this sample, this clone turned up once. This rearrangement joins TRBV29-1 to TRBJ2-1; the D gene is possibly TRBD2 (6 bases). Per the germline V gene, CDR1 is SQVTM and CDR2 is ANQGSEA. The CDR3 has 14 amino acids. With 6 bases removed from V and 5 bases from J, the gap between germline ends came to 17 bases. This CDR3 reads CSVVVIGGNNEQFF. CDR3 DNA: TGCAGCGTAGTCGTTATTGGCGGGAACAATGAGCAGTTCTTC.

V usage is TRBV11-2 and J usage is TRBJ1-5, with 9 bases that match TRBD1. The CDR3 runs 15 residues. With 5 bases clipped from V and 1 base from J, the junction kept 3 bases outside the gene matches. CDR1 is SGHAT and CDR2 is FQNNGV in the germline V gene. The CDR3 is CASSAGQGSNQPQHF. The CDR3, as DNA: TGTGCCAGCAGCGCGGGACAGGGAAGCAATCAGCCCCAGCATTTT.

The chain links TRBV10-2 to TRBJ1-2; D not certain. Trimming stripped 6 bases from V and 6 bases from J, with 17 bases between. Germline CDR1 is WSHSY and CDR2 is SAAADI. The CDR3 consists of 14 residues. CDR3 sequence (DNA): TGCGCCAGCAGGGGCCTTACGGGTTCGGATGGCTACACCTTC. Its protein product is CASRGLTGSDGYTF.

V gene TRBV30 combines with J gene TRBJ2-5, with no clear D. This CDR3 contains 14 residues. Trimming cost V 3 bases and J 4 bases, with 15 bases left between them. Germline CDR1 and CDR2: GTSNPN and SVGIG (reference sequence). CDR3 region: CAWRAAGGGETQYF. CDR3 sequence (DNA): TGTGCCTGGAGGGCGGCAGGTGGCGGAGAGACCCAGTACTTC.

The chain employs TRBV5-1 and TRBJ2-7, with TRBD2 identical over 13 bases. Germline CDR1 SGHRS, CDR2 YFSETQ. The CDR3 loop spans 17 amino acids. V shed 0 bases, J shed 3 bases, and the junction held 6 bases outside the gene matches. DNA for the CDR3: TGCGCCAGCAGCTTGGGTCCGGGACTAGCGGGGCTCTACGAGCAGTACTTC. Translation gives CASSLGPGLAGLYEQYF.

The rearrangement uses TRBV5-1 and TRBJ2-1, with TRBD2 identical over 8 bases. Germline values: CDR1 SGHRS, CDR2 YFSETQ. The junction had 7 bases not matched to a gene; V was cut back by 5 bases and J by 0 bases. This CDR3 region has 16 residues. The CDR3 is CASRTGGRSSYNEQFF. For the CDR3, the DNA is TGCGCCAGCAGAACGGGAGGGAGGAGCTCCTACAATGAGCAGTTCTTC.

J is TRBJ2-7 and V is TRBV29-1; D gene unclear. The CDR3 is 12 amino acids. V was pared by 2 bases and J by 0 bases, with 5 bases between. Germline-derived CDR1 and CDR2 are SQVTM and ANQGSEA. Written as DNA, the CDR3 is TGCAGCGTTGAACACAGCTCCTACGAGCAGTACTTC. Protein: CSVEHSSYEQYF.

The gene calls are TRBV10-3 and TRBJ2-5, with no clear D. V was trimmed by 3 bases and J by 5 bases, leaving 16 bases between them. The CDR3 extends over 15 amino acids. Germline assignment: CDR1 ENHRY and CDR2 SYGVKD. CDR3: CAISDTETKAETQYF. CDR3 nucleotides: TGTGCCATCAGTGATACGGAGACAAAGGCGGAGACCCAGTACTTC.

As regards this clone: This could be a read error, since a much larger clone is one nucleotide away. The chain has TRBV5-6 and TRBJ1-1; D is unresolved. With 1 base removed from V and 0 bases from J, the gap between germline ends came to 1 base. Germline CDR1 SGHDT, CDR2 YYEEEE. This CDR3 is built from 12 residues. The CDR3 loop is CASSLMNTEAFF. In DNA, the CDR3 is TGTGCCAGCAGCTTGATGAACACTGAAGCTTTCTTT.

This sequence joins TRBV28 and TRBJ1-1; the D is unclear. The CDR3 is 16 amino acids. V was pared by 2 bases and J by 5 bases, with 18 bases between. CDR1 MDHEN and CDR2 SYDVKM come from the germline V gene. CDR3 amino acids: CASSLAGGPAPTEAFF. CDR3 sequence (DNA): TGTGCCAGCAGTTTAGCGGGCGGCCCTGCTCCTACTGAAGCTTTCTTT. The full variable domain, with the rest looked up from reference TRBV28 and TRBJ1-1, is DVKVTQSSRYLVKRTGEKVFLECVQDMDHENMFWYRQDPGLGLRLIYFSYDVKMKEKGDIPEGYSVSREKKERFSLILESASTNQTSMYLCASSLAGGPAPTEAFFGQGTRLTVV.

The J gene is TRBJ1-1, the V gene TRBV19, with D perhaps matching TRBD1 (5 bases). Germline V gene sequence: CDR1 LNHDA, CDR2 SQIVND (reference sequence). V gave up 1 base and J gave up 3 bases, with 9 bases separating them. CDR3 length: 14 amino acids. CDR3 in DNA: TGTGCCAGTAGTATAGGGGGGAGGTACACTGAAGCTTTCTTT. Translation: CASSIGGRYTEAFF.